This T cell receptor beta chain was sequenced for a study of cytomegalovirus exposure and HLA in healthy donors (dated by TCRdb to the late 2010s). About the study as a whole: An earlier analysis of some 500 of the donors reported more than 250 Gb of sequence data and 100 million to 140 million unique TCR beta sequences from about 180 million T cells. Roughly 300 gigabases of sequencing data and around 85 million unique TCR sequences made up an early release that covered roughly 670 HLA-typed donors. A later genetic analysis used genome-wide SNP genotypes for about 60% of the roughly 700 donors, treating that subset as a discovery cohort. The number of typed donors differed by locus: 629-630 for A, B, C, DRB1 and DQB1; 522 for DQA1; fewer than 610 for DPA1; and roughly 490 for DPB1. Rather than drawing on any new phenotypic data, the later analysis identified candidate immune exposures from TCR beta sequences and the way those sequences occurred across donors. On average, 235,054 unique TCR beta nucleotide sequences were sequenced per donor among several hundred genotyped donors of the cohort, with about 19% of those sequences being non-productive. Along with the approximately 650-subject first cohort, a separate validation cohort of roughly 110 different subjects was used. To predict cytomegalovirus infection status, the study combined high-throughput TCR immunosequencing, statistical association of individual TCRs with disease status, and machine learning. The study aimed to test whether signatures of past pathogen exposure could be identified by cataloging public T cell receptors. The study profiled the T cell repertoires of under 850 subjects by immunosequencing and related them to cytomegalovirus serostatus. Roughly 5 DR-DQ haplotypes were treated as single units for association and clustering because of strong linkage in the cohort. The genetic ancestry cluster associated with self-reported Caucasian donors included approximately 85% of the 398 genotyped donors. To study patterns of TCR occurrence, a later analysis re-analyzed previously published TCR beta repertoires from 666 donors and added high-resolution HLA genotyping. An earlier analysis of some 500 of the donors used high-throughput TCR beta sequencing to judge whether each TCR beta V gene segment behaved as functional or pseudogenic. HLA typing covered class I and class II loci at four-digit resolution. Donor age, sex, ethnicity and CMV serostatus were compiled alongside the repertoire data. All discovery cohort repertoires had been generated using a single sequencing platform.

The cohort consisted of 650 to 850 healthy bone marrow donors. At the time of sampling, all cohort members were nominally healthy, though unrecorded immune exposures were likely present. The donor was CMV seronegative and was included in the group of about 400 seronegative cohort members. A peripheral blood sample was collected from each donor, and TCR beta sequencing was performed on peripheral blood mononuclear cells. The Qiagen DNeasy Blood Extraction Kit was used to extract genomic DNA from the blood cell samples. Trimmed from V: 8 bases; trimmed from J: 5 bases; junction bases lacking a gene match: 5. The germline V gene supplies CDR1 MGHDK and CDR2 SYGVNS. Spanning cysteine to phenylalanine, the CDR3 consists of 13 amino acids. Only the CDR3 part of the read is kept: 39 bases, read in frame from the first base. This clone has ten or more counts. This receptor's antigen is unknown. Base qualities were left out, and no much larger clone turns up one base away.

The library was obtained by the immunoSEQ multiplex PCR assay. For the multiplex PCR, a mixture combining 60 forward primers for TCR Vbeta segments and 13 reverse primers for TCR Jbeta segments was used. The CDR3 region of rearranged TCR beta genes was amplified from genomic DNA by a multiplex PCR assay. Amplified TCR beta libraries were sequenced as 87-base-pair reads on the Illumina HiSeq System. Per the source publication's procedure: In a later analysis, tens of millions of unique TCR beta chains were counted across the roughly 700 repertoires, and approximately 11 million of these chains were shared by at least two donors. A nearest-neighbor algorithm error-corrected the raw reads and collapsed the reads into unique sequences, merging closely related sequences to remove PCR and sequencing errors. V, D and J gene segments were assigned by aligning CDR3 sequences to IMGT reference sequences. For a sequence to be retained, a match of at least six nucleotides to both a V gene segment and a J gene segment was required. Rearrangements were classified as productive when the CDR3 lacked stop codons and remained in frame with V and J, and all other rearrangements were classified as non-productive. CDR3 was defined according to IMGT convention as the region running from the second conserved V-encoded cysteine to the conserved J-encoded phenylalanine. In an earlier analysis of just under 600 of the donors, sequences lacking an unambiguous match to a single V gene segment were excluded. In an earlier analysis of some 590 of the donors, V segments were called functional above 56.7% productive rearrangements and were called segregating when the between-donor standard deviation exceeded 5%. A statistical classification framework was built to diagnose cytomegalovirus status from the catalog of TCR beta chain sequences. A later analysis assigned V and J genes by comparing TCR nucleotide sequences with IMGT/GENE-DB human TR gene sequences. Using the TCRdist pipeline, a later analysis assigned CDR3 sequences along with most-parsimonious VDJ recombination scenarios. A later analysis defined each TCR beta chain by its CDR3 amino acid sequence plus V-gene family, and excluded reads lacking a unique V-gene family. In a later analysis, approximately 640 highly shared, low-generation-probability nucleotide sequences were removed to address suspected cross-contamination and a sequencing artifact. A later analysis calculated a clonal expansion index for each public chain from normalized within-repertoire ranks of inferred template counts. A later analysis computed generation probabilities with a VDJ recombination model fitted to out-of-frame rearrangements, and checked the results against IGoR. Hypergeometric tests were used in a later analysis to score TCR-TCR, TCR-HLA and TCR-CMV co-occurrence, with a repertoire-size bias correction applied to the TCR pairs. False discovery rates were estimated in a later analysis by permuting HLA or CMV assignments 20 times. A later analysis grouped co-occurring TCRs with DBSCAN, adding TCRdist sequence similarity when clustering within HLA-allele-positive subsets. Co-occurrence clustering excluded repertoires with fewer than 30,000 or more than 120,000 public chains, plus five with anomalous nucleotide sharing. Held by TCRdb, this immuneACCESS table contains in-frame sequences only and omits some clones. Under half of the omission traces to an unresolved V gene where checked; the cause of the rest is unknown. The D gene and trimming were derived from the DNA, and the V and J assignments and clone size from that table. The sample table shows some 130,000 clones, and approximately 78% are seen once. 1.3% to 1.5% of the sample belongs to the ten largest clones.

Findings and caveats that apply to the study as a whole: The study gave a list of some 150 TCR beta chains associated with cytomegalovirus. Roughly uniform sequencing depth across donors was assumed in presence/absence analyses, although this assumption may not hold. According to a later analysis, TCR association rates differed among HLA loci, with DRB1 alleles showing the most associated TCRs and HLA-C alleles showing the fewest. Correlated functional status among segregating V segments might be attributable to linkage disequilibrium, but an unknown experimental factor could not be ruled out. In vitro tests confirmed that a few of the cytomegalovirus-associated TCR beta chains recognize cytomegalovirus antigens. The earlier analysis of 450 to 700 of the donors excluded roughly 17 rarely observed V segments, including chromosome 9 orphons, because counts were too low. In a later analysis, several top co-occurrence clusters were reported to appear linked to parvovirus B19, influenza, CMV and Epstein-Barr virus. The authors suggested that the approach could potentially be extended to other disease states and immunological phenotypes. The cohort was sequenced for TCR beta chains only, and without alpha or paired-chain data the features that could be detected were limited. Immune exposure information for the cohort was limited to CMV serostatus. A later analysis found that HLA-associated TCR beta chains were more clonally expanded and had lower generation probabilities than equally common non-associated chains. Because HLA typing was unavailable for some donors at each locus, only the typed subset was used in association tests. In an earlier analysis of some 550 of the donors, most TCR beta V segments were observed in productive rearrangements about 87% or about 30% of the time, broadly matching IMGT annotations. Because the 87-base-pair reads could not distinguish some IMGT-functional V segments, including TRBV6-2 and TRBV6-3, those segments were excluded. According to a later analysis, most CMV-associated TCR beta chains appeared to be HLA-restricted, and the HLA associations seemed to be driven largely by CMV exposure. A cluster of highly shared sequence variants was judged likely to represent a technical artifact of the sequencing pipeline. When HLA alleles, especially DR and DQ, strongly co-occurred, TCR associations were difficult to assign to individual alleles. The classifier was reported to diagnose cytomegalovirus status with high specificity and sensitivity in both the original and validation cohorts. Most TCR sequences were seen in very few donors, while some public TCRs were found in many individuals. An association between a missense DCLRE1C variant and V-gene and J-gene trimming of TCR beta chains was found in a later genetic analysis and replicated in an independent cohort. Specific HLA alleles were associated with around 18,000 TCR beta sequences at a false discovery rate of 0.05 in a later analysis. Compared with the roughly 670-donor mean, donors in an Asian-associated ancestry cluster had fewer N-insertions in productive TCRs, according to a later genetic analysis. A further reported finding was that TCR beta sequences accurately predicted the HLA-A and HLA-B alleles for most subjects in the first cohort.

This clonotype was sampled from a female donor in good health and CMV-seronegative. Sequenced input: PBMCs. Here the chain combines TRBV25-1 and TRBJ1-1, and 10 junctional nucleotides match TRBD1. In nucleotide form, the sequence is TGTGCCAGCGGGACAGGGGAGGTTACTGAAGCTTTCTTT. It codes for CASGTGEVTEAFF.